A single sample gave rise to the 20 T cell receptor beta chains below, sequenced in a study of T cell clonality in common variable immunodeficiency. Clones were sequenced by immunoSEQ multiplex PCR, and TCRdb holds only the in-frame ones, with some missing. Observed in the sample are about 32,000 clones, none of them singletons. The sequencing input was peripheral blood mononuclear cells. Receptors originate from a person aged 18-70 years in good health.

A note on this clone: The read comes to an end 3 residues before the CDR3 does, leaving the germline J gene to fill in the end. The rearrangement links TRBV7-8 to TRBJ2-1, with 10 bases identical to TRBD2. CDR3 length: 16 amino acids. J lost 7 bases, V lost 2 bases, and 8 bases had no gene match. The germline gives CDR1 SGHVS, CDR2 FQNEAQ. The CDR3 sequence is CASSLQGTSETNEQFF. The sequenced part of the CDR3 DNA is TGTGCCAGCAGCTTACAAGGGACTAGCGAGACGAATGAG.

This clone was found a few times. The read ends 3 residues early relative to the CDR3; the germline J gene fills the gap. This chain connects TRBV2 to TRBJ2-7, with a possible D match to TRBD1 (5 bases). There are 12 residues in the CDR3. V lost 4 bases to trimming and J lost 6 bases, with 10 bases between them. Germline loops: CDR1 SNHLY, CDR2 FYNNEI. CDR3 in amino acids: CASSVQGAEQYF. The CDR3 DNA, read in part, is TGTGCCAGCAGTGTGCAAGGGGCCGAG.

Many counts were recorded for this clone. The sequence runs out 3 residues before the end of the CDR3; the remainder is reconstructed from the germline J gene. This chain joins TRBV19 and TRBJ1-5; D not resolved. V was trimmed by 3 bases and J by 2 bases, leaving 8 bases between them. CDR3 length: 14 residues. Germline V gives CDR1 LNHDA, CDR2 SQIVND (reference sequence). CDR3 sequence: CASSMVSGNQPQHF. The sequenced CDR3 bases are TGTGCCAGTAGTATGGTCAGTGGCAATCAGCCC. The full variable domain, in which reference TRBV19 and TRBJ1-5 provide the parts outside the CDR3, is DGGITQSPKYLFRKEGQNVTLSCEQNLNHDAMYWYRQDPGQGLRLIYYSQIVNDFQKGDIAEGYSVSREKKESFPLTVTSAQKNPTAFYLCASSMVSGNQPQHFGDGTRLSIL.

In this sample, this clone turned up many times. The DNA ends 3 residues before the CDR3 does, and the rest of the CDR3 is filled in from the germline J gene. The rearrangement links TRBV5-1 to TRBJ1-6; 9 nucleotides align to TRBD1. Germline CDR1 SGHRS, CDR2 YFSETQ. V lost 4 bases and J lost 9; bases outside the gene matches: 14. CDR3 length: 17 amino acids. This chain's CDR3 is CASSRTGTGGAGSPLHF. CDR3 DNA (partial): TGCGCCAGCAGCCGGACGGGTACAGGGGGCGCAGGTTCACCC. The full variable domain, completed using reference TRBV5-1 and TRBJ1-6, is KAGVTQTPRYLIKTRGQQVTLSCSPISGHRSVSWYQQTPGQGLQFLFEYFSETQRNKGNFPGRFSGRQFSNSRSEMNVSTLELGDSALYLCASSRTGTGGAGSPLHFGNGTRLTVT.

This clone occurred many times. The CDR3 end lies 3 residues beyond the end of the read and is filled in from the germline J gene. J is TRBJ2-7 and V is TRBV20-1; 7 bases agree with TRBD1. This CDR3 contains 15 residues. Germline trimming cut 1 base from V and 4 bases from J; bases unmatched to any gene: 10. The germline gives CDR1 DFQATT, CDR2 SNEGSKA (reference sequence). CDR3 bases read: TGCAGTGCTAGAGTGAATAAAGGACAGGTGTACGAG. Residues: CSARVNKGQVYE. The CDR3 reads in full as CSARVNKGQVYEQYF.

This clone was seen at least ten times. From the germline J gene comes the end of the CDR3, since the read stops 3 residues before it. This chain uses TRBV5-1 with TRBJ2-1; possible D gene TRBD2, 5 bases. V was cut by 6 bases and J by 1 base, with 14 bases left in between. CDR1 is SGHRS, CDR2 YFSETQ, per germline. The CDR3 is made up of 15 amino acids. Incomplete CDR3 DNA: TGCGCCAGCACCCCGGGCGGGCCTTCCTACAATGAG. It is translated as CASTPGGPSYNE. The entire CDR3 protein reads CASTPGGPSYNEQFF.

This clone was observed many times. The read comes to an end 3 residues before the CDR3 does, leaving the germline J gene to fill in the end. The V and J genes are TRBV7-9 and TRBJ1-2; TRBD1 aligns across 11 bases. Losses at the gene ends were 5 bases for V and 3 bases for J; bases not matched to a gene: 5. Germline lookup yields CDR1 SEHNR and CDR2 FQNEAQ (reference sequence). CDR3 size: 15 residues. The CDR3 is CASSADRGLDYGYTF. Partial CDR3 DNA: TGTGCCAGCAGCGCGGACAGGGGGCTTGACTATGGC.

This clone came up many times. The read terminates 3 residues ahead of where the CDR3 ends, so the germline J gene completes it. The V gene is TRBV19, the J gene TRBJ1-1; maybe TRBD1 (5 bases). V shed 3 bases and J shed 3 bases, with 8 bases lying between them. CDR1 is LNHDA, CDR2 SQIVND, per germline (reference sequence). The CDR3 is 13 amino acids. This CDR3 reads CASSIRGDTEAFF. The covered CDR3 bases are TGTGCCAGTAGTATTCGGGGGGACACTGAA.

This clone was recorded at least ten times. Coverage ceases 3 residues before the CDR3 finishes, and the germline J gene fills in the end. This rearrangement joins TRBV7-3 to TRBJ2-3, with 13 nucleotides matching TRBD2. This CDR3 has 16 amino acids. CDR1 SGHTA and CDR2 FQGTGA come from the germline V gene. The V gene end was trimmed by 5 bases and the J gene end by 2 bases; junction bases not matched to a gene: 4. CDR3 DNA, as far as it was read: TGTGCCAGCAGCCTGGGACTAGCGGGACTCACAGATACG. Its protein product is CASSLGLAGLTDT. The entire CDR3 protein reads CASSLGLAGLTDTQYF.

This clone was counted at least ten times. The CDR3 end lies 3 residues beyond the end of the read and is filled in from the germline J gene. The J gene is TRBJ1-1, the V gene TRBV30; no firm D call. The CDR3 contains 13 residues. Trimming took off 4 bases at V and 0 bases at J, with 9 bases between the two ends. Germline V gene sequence: CDR1 GTSNPN, CDR2 SVGIG (reference sequence). The CDR3 loop reads CAWKSMMNTEAFF. Incomplete CDR3 DNA: TGTGCCTGGAAAAGCATGATGAACACTGAA.

This clone showed up just a few times. The read is 3 residues too short to cover the CDR3 end, so that end is filled in from the germline J gene. This chain connects TRBV19 to TRBJ2-5, with D tentatively TRBD1 (6 bases). The CDR3 runs 16 residues. CDR1 is LNHDA and CDR2 is SQIVND in the germline V gene (reference sequence). Partial CDR3 DNA: TGTGCCAGTAGGAGGCAGGGAATGGGGGACACAGATACC. It specifies CASRRQGMGDTDT. The CDR3, in full, reads CASRRQGMGDTDTQYF.

This clone was recorded many times. The CDR3 end lies 3 residues beyond the end of the read and is filled in from the germline J gene. The V call is TRBV19, the J call TRBJ2-3; D not resolved. Germline V CDR1 and CDR2: LNHDA, SQIVND (reference sequence). This CDR3 region has 11 residues. Deletions cut 8 bases from V and 0 bases from J, with 3 bases between. CDR3 bases read: TGTGCCAGTTATAGCACAGATACG. Translating it yields CASYSTDT. The complete CDR3 reads CASYSTDTQYF.

This clone appeared many times. The read is 3 residues too short to cover the CDR3 end, so that end is filled in from the germline J gene. V is TRBV20-1 and J is TRBJ2-1, with D tentatively TRBD1 (6 bases). Trimming pared 3 bases from V and 8 bases from J, leaving 11 bases between. This CDR3 has 12 residues. Per germline, CDR1 DFQATT and CDR2 SNEGSKA (reference sequence). CDR3 residues: CSARGQGYEQFF. The CDR3 bases that were read are TGCAGTGCTAGGGGTCAGGGGTATGAG.

There are many counts of this clone. Read sequence stops 3 residues before the CDR3 end, and the germline J gene provides the missing end. This chain uses TRBV6-2 or TRBV6-3 with TRBJ2-1; 11 positions agree with TRBD2. The CDR3 runs 16 residues. Trimming took 0 bases from V and 8 from J; bases not matched to a gene: 6. CDR1 and CDR2 (germline): MNHEY, SVGEGT. CDR3 amino acids: CASSYSETSGIDEQFF. The CDR3 DNA, read in part, is TGTGCCAGCAGTTACTCGGAGACTAGCGGGATCGATGAG.

For this clone: Read coverage stops 3 residues before the CDR3 terminus; the germline J gene supplies the remainder. V is TRBV2 and J is TRBJ1-1; perhaps TRBD1 as D (6 bases). V lost 3 bases to trimming and J lost 4 bases, with 9 bases between them. The CDR3 totals 13 residues. Looked up from germline, CDR1 is SNHLY and CDR2 is FYNNEI. This CDR3 reads CASSDQGLTEAFF. The part of the CDR3 DNA that was read is TGTGCCAGCAGTGACCAGGGGCTCACTGAA. The full variable domain, rest sourced from reference TRBV2 and TRBJ1-1, is EPEVTQTPSHQVTQMGQEVILRCVPISNHLYFYWYRQILGQKVEFLVSFYNNEISEKSEIFDDQFSVERPDGSNFTLKIRSTKLEDSAMYFCASSDQGLTEAFFGQGTRLTVV.

Turning to this clone: The junction departs from the called germline gene at one end, perhaps through a read error. The read terminates 3 residues before the CDR3 end, so the remaining end is supplied by the germline J gene. The chain joins TRBV7-9 to TRBJ2-3; TRBD1 might be the D (5 bases). This CDR3 region has 14 residues. Germline V gives CDR1 SEHNR, CDR2 FQNEAQ (reference sequence). The sequenced CDR3 bases are TGTTCCAGCAGCAGGACACAAATCACAGATACG. Protein product: CSSSRTQITDT. In full, the CDR3 reads CSSSRTQITDTQYF.

This clone was seen at least ten times. The missing CDR3 end, 3 residues past where the read stops, is filled in from the germline J gene. The chain is built from TRBV18 and TRBJ2-3, with TRBD2 matching over 11 bases. Germline V gives CDR1 KGHSH, CDR2 LQKENI. This CDR3 region has 17 residues. The trim removed 5 bases at V and 0 bases at J, leaving 7 bases unmatched. The CDR3 bases that were read are TGTGCCAGCTCAATAGCGGGAGGGCCGTTGAGCACAGATACG. Residues: CASSIAGGPLSTDT. The complete CDR3 reads CASSIAGGPLSTDTQYF. The whole variable domain, remainder taken from reference TRBV18 and TRBJ2-3, is NAGVMQNPRHLVRRRGQEARLRCSPMKGHSHVYWYRQLPEEGLKFMVYLQKENIIDESGMPKERFSAEFPKEGPSILRIQQVVRGDSAAYFCASSIAGGPLSTDTQYFGPGTRLTVL.

With regard to this clone: The observed sequence ends 3 residues before the CDR3 terminus, with the missing tail filled in from the germline J gene. V usage is TRBV18 and J usage is TRBJ2-2; 7 nucleotides agree with TRBD1. The CDR3 runs to 15 residues. The germline V gene encodes CDR1 KGHSH and CDR2 LQKENI. Incomplete CDR3 DNA: TGTGCCAGCTCACCACCGACAGGGAGAGACGAAAAG. Protein: CASSPPTGRDEK. The complete CDR3 sequence is CASSPPTGRDEKLFF.

Worth noting for this clone: The observed sequence ends 3 residues before the CDR3 terminus, with the missing tail filled in from the germline J gene. V is TRBV20-1 and J is TRBJ2-5; D gene uncertain. Trimming removed 5 bases from V and 2 bases from J, with 6 bases in between. This CDR3 spans 11 amino acids. Germline-derived CDR1 and CDR2 are DFQATT and SNEGSKA (reference sequence). The part of the CDR3 DNA that was read is TGCAGTGCTCCGCGGCAAGAGACC. Translated, it gives CSAPRQET. The entire CDR3 reads CSAPRQETQYF.

In this sample, this clone turned up a few times. The missing CDR3 end, 3 residues past where the read stops, is filled in from the germline J gene. The V and J genes are TRBV18 and TRBJ1-2, with unresolved D. The germline gives CDR1 KGHSH, CDR2 LQKENI. The CDR3 runs 15 residues. The CDR3 protein is CASSPGTSTYNDYTF. The sequenced CDR3 bases are TGTGCCAGCTCACCGGGTACTAGCACCTACAATGAC.